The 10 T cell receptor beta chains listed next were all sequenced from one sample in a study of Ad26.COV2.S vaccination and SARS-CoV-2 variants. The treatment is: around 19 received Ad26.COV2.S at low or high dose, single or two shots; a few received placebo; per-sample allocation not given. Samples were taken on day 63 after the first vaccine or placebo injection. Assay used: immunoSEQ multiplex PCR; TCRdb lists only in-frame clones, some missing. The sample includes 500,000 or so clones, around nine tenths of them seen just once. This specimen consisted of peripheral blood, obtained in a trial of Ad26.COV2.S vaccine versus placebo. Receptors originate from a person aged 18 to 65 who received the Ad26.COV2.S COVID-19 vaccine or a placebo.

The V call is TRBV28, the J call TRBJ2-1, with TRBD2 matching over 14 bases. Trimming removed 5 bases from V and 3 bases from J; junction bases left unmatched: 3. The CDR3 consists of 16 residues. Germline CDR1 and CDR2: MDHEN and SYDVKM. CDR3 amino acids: CASSPGLAGDYNEQFF. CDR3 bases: TGTGCCAGCAGTCCGGGACTAGCGGGAGACTACAATGAGCAGTTCTTC. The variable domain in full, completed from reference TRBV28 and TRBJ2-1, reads DVKVTQSSRYLVKRTGEKVFLECVQDMDHENMFWYRQDPGLGLRLIYFSYDVKMKEKGDIPEGYSVSREKKERFSLILESASTNQTSMYLCASSPGLAGDYNEQFFGPGTRLTVL.

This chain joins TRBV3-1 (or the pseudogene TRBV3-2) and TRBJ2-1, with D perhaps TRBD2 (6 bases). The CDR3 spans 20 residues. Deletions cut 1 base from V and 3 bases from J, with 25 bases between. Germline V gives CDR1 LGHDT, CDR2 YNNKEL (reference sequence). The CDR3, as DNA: TGTGCCAGCAGCCAAGGCCCACCTCTAGCGTATACTTCCCGCTACAATGAGCAGTTCTTC. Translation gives CASSQGPPLAYTSRYNEQFF.

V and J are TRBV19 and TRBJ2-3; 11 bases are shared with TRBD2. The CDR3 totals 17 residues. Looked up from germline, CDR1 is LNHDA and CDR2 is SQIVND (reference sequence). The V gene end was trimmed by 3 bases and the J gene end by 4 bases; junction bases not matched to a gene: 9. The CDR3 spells CASSMPLTLAGADTQYF. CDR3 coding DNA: TGTGCCAGTAGTATGCCCCTCACACTAGCGGGAGCAGATACGCAGTATTTT.

The CDR3 loop is CAISEFRLAGGVDTQYF. The CDR3 bases are TGTGCCATCAGTGAGTTTCGACTAGCGGGAGGGGTAGATACGCAGTATTTT. This rearrangement joins TRBV10-3 to TRBJ2-3; 14 bases agree with TRBD2. Germline CDR1 reads ENHRY; CDR2 reads SYGVKD. J lost 5 bases, V lost 1 base, and 5 bases had no gene match. This CDR3 is built from 17 residues.

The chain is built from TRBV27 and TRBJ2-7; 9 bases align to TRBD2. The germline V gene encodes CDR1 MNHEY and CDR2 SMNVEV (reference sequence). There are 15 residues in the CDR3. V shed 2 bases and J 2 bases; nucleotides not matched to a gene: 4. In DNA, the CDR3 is TGTGCCAGCAGTTTACGCGCGGGAGGGCCCTACGAGCAGTACTTC. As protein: CASSLRAGGPYEQYF.

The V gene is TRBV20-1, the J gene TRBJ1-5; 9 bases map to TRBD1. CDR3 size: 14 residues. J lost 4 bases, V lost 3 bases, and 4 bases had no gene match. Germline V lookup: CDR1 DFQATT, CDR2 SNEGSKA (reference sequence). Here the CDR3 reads CSASRGQGNQPQHF. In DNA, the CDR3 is TGCAGTGCTAGTCGAGGACAGGGGAATCAGCCCCAGCATTTT.

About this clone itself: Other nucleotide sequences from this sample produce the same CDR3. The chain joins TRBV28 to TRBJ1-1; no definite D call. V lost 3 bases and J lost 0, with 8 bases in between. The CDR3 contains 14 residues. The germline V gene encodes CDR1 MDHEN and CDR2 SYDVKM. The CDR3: CASSLTVMNTEAFF. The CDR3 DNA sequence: TGTGCCAGCAGTTTGACGGTCATGAACACTGAAGCTTTCTTT.

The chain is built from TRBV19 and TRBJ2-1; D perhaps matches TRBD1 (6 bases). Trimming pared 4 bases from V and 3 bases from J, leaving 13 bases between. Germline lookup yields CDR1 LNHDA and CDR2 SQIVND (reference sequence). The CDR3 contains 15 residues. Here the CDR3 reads CASSTGQRVYNEQFF. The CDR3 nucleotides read TGTGCCAGTAGTACCGGACAGAGAGTCTACAATGAGCAGTTCTTC.

CDR3 coding DNA: TGCGCCAGCAGCTGGCAGGGAAACGAGCAGTACTTC. As protein: CASSWQGNEQYF. The rearrangement joins TRBV5-1 to TRBJ2-7; maybe TRBD1 (5 bases). The CDR3 has 12 residues. CDR1 and CDR2 (germline): SGHRS, YFSETQ. The V and J ends lost 3 bases and 5 bases respectively, with 9 bases between them.

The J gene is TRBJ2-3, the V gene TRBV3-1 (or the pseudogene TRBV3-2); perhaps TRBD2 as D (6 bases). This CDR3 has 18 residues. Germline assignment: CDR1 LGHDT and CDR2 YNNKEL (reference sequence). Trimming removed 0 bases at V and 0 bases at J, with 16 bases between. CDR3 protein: CASSQEASLAASTDTQYF. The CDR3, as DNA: TGTGCCAGCAGCCAAGAGGCCTCATTAGCGGCTAGCACAGATACGCAGTATTTT.